Shown below are 20 T cell receptor beta chains from a single sample sequenced in a study of CD8 T cells in Susac syndrome. The RNA, 0.5 to 1 ug, was put through reverse transcription using random hexamers. MiXCR, run by TCRdb on the immunoSEQ multiplex PCR reads, gives a single entry per CDR3 protein. The sample has 180,000 or so distinct CDR3 sequences, about 95% seen once; the top ten hold roughly 0.14%. Sequences were obtained from CD4+ T cells from PBMCs. Receptor source: a human donor in good health.

The count of this clonotype is one. V gene TRBV6-5 combines with J gene TRBJ2-5, with D maybe TRBD1 (5 bases). Per the germline V gene, CDR1 is MNHEY and CDR2 is SVGAGI. V was trimmed by 4 bases and J by 2 bases, leaving 11 bases between them. The CDR3 has 14 amino acids. The CDR3 nucleotides are TGTGCCAGCAGTTTTAGACAGACACAAGAGACCCAGTACTTC. Its protein is CASSFRQTQETQYF.

V and J are TRBV3-1 and TRBJ2-1; unclear D gene. This CDR3 spans 12 amino acids. V lost 4 bases and J lost 4, with 5 bases in between. In germline, CDR1 is LGHDT, CDR2 YNNKEL (reference sequence). For the CDR3, the DNA is TGTGCCAGCAGCCTCGGTTACAATGAGCAGTTCTTC. Its protein product is CASSLGYNEQFF.

The chain combines TRBV7-9 with TRBJ2-7; the match to TRBD1 covers 7 bases. CDR3 length: 12 amino acids. V shed 5 bases and J 6 bases; nucleotides not matched to a gene: 4. CDR1 is SEHNR, CDR2 FQNEAQ, per germline (reference sequence). This chain's CDR3 is CASSVRDSEQYF. DNA for the CDR3: TGTGCCAGCAGCGTTAGGGACAGCGAGCAGTACTTC.

The genes are TRBV29-1 and TRBJ1-2; possibly TRBD1 for D (6 bases). CDR1 is SQVTM, CDR2 ANQGSEA, per germline. The CDR3 length is 12 residues. The CDR3 DNA is TGCACCGCTCGCCGCCAGGGGTATGGCTACACCTTC. The encoded protein is CTARRQGYGYTF. The full variable domain, its missing parts supplied by reference TRBV29-1 and TRBJ1-2, is SAVISQKPSRDICQRGTSLTIQCQVDSQVTMMFWYRQQPGQSLTLIATANQGSEATYESGFVIDKFPISRPNLTFSTLTVSNMSPEDSSIYLCTARRQGYGYTFGSGTRLTVV.

This clonotype is a singleton in its sample. CDR3 bases: TGTGCCAGCAGGCGTTATCAGGGGGCAAACTACGAGCAGTACTTC. Protein: CASRRYQGANYEQYF. The chain joins TRBV6-5 to TRBJ2-7, with 8 positions matching TRBD1. The CDR3 sequence is 15 residues long. V shed 6 bases, J shed 3 bases, and the junction held 10 bases outside the gene matches. Germline V gives CDR1 MNHEY, CDR2 SVGAGI.

The CDR3, as DNA: TGCAGCGTTGAAGTACGGGACCGTTACTATGGCTACACCTTC. It yields the protein CSVEVRDRYYGYTF. The V call is TRBV29-1, the J call TRBJ1-2, with D tentatively TRBD1 (5 bases). V lost 1 base and J lost 3, with 12 bases in between. The V gene's germline CDR1 is SQVTM and CDR2 ANQGSEA. This CDR3 spans 14 amino acids.

The rearrangement links TRBV30 to TRBJ1-1; D is undetermined. From germline, CDR1 is GTSNPN and CDR2 SVGIG (reference sequence). The CDR3 consists of 13 residues. V was pared by 0 bases and J by 5 bases, with 10 bases between. The CDR3 here is CAWSVMGRTEAFF. The CDR3 DNA sequence: TGTGCCTGGAGTGTAATGGGGAGGACTGAAGCTTTCTTT.

The DNA of the CDR3 is TGTGCCAGCAGCTTACTCCATACCCCAAACATTCAGTACTTC. Amino acid sequence: CASSLLHTPNIQYF. V and J are TRBV7-2 and TRBJ2-4; no firm D call. Germline CDR1 and CDR2: SGHTA and FQGNSA. This CDR3 contains 14 residues. V dropped 2 bases and J dropped 6 bases, with 11 bases sitting between them.

CDR3 region: CAWSEDREETQYF. The CDR3 bases are TGTGCCTGGAGTGAGGACAGGGAAGAGACCCAGTACTTC. The J gene is TRBJ2-5, the V gene TRBV30; 8 nucleotides align to TRBD1. With V trimmed by 1 base and J by 3 bases, 1 base remained unmatched. Germline CDR1 and CDR2: GTSNPN and SVGIG (reference sequence). The CDR3 has 13 residues.

The V call is TRBV19, the J call TRBJ2-5; no reliable D call. The CDR3 totals 15 residues. V shed 4 bases and J shed 5 bases, with 17 bases lying between them. In germline, CDR1 is LNHDA, CDR2 SQIVND (reference sequence). CDR3 nucleotide sequence: TGTGCCAGTAGTACTGTCGGCGTCTTCCAGGAGACCCAGTACTTC. Translated: CASSTVGVFQETQYF.

This chain joins TRBV12-3 or TRBV12-4 and TRBJ1-5; D unclear. The V end was cut by 5 bases, the J end by 0 bases, with 11 bases between. CDR3 length equals 15 residues. CDR3 coding DNA: TGTGCCAGCAGTACCCGAGGGTATAGCAATCAGCCCCAGCATTTT. The encoded protein is CASSTRGYSNQPQHF.

J is TRBJ1-1 and V is TRBV6-5, with a tentative D call TRBD1 (5 bases). Germline assignment: CDR1 MNHEY and CDR2 SVGAGI. The CDR3 contains 15 residues. V lost 5 bases to trimming and J lost 1 base, with 14 bases between them. The CDR3 region has the DNA TGTGCCAGCAGTCCCGGATGGGGGACGAACACTGAAGCTTTCTTT. Protein: CASSPGWGTNTEAFF.

CDR3 protein: CASSQPTYEQYF. The CDR3 DNA is TGTGCCAGCAGCCAACCTACCTACGAGCAGTACTTC. V usage is TRBV3-1 and J usage is TRBJ2-7; D is uncertain. The germline V gene has CDR1 LGHDT and CDR2 YNNKEL (reference sequence). The germline V and J ends were trimmed by 2 bases and 2 bases, with 4 bases remaining between them. The CDR3 spans 12 residues.

This chain connects TRBV13 to TRBJ2-1; 10 bases align to TRBD2. From germline, CDR1 is PRHDT and CDR2 FYEKMQ (reference sequence). This CDR3 comprises 14 residues. The ends lost 7 bases at V and 2 bases at J; junction bases unmatched: 2. CDR3 nucleotides: TGTGCCAGCAAGAGCGGGGGGGCCTACAATGAGCAGTTCTTC. Translating it yields CASKSGGAYNEQFF.

J is TRBJ2-1 and V is TRBV28, with 13 bases identical to TRBD2. With 3 bases clipped from V and 7 bases from J, the junction kept 6 bases outside the gene matches. The CDR3 sequence is 16 residues long. The germline CDR1 and CDR2 sequences are MDHEN and SYDVKM. CDR3 in DNA: TGTGCCAGCAGTTTGGCGACTAGCGGGGGGTTTAATGAGCAGTTCTTC. Translated, it gives CASSLATSGGFNEQFF.

Here the CDR3 DNA reads TGTGCCAGCAGCCAAGTCCCAGGGCGAGAGACCCAGTACTTC. Protein sequence: CASSQVPGRETQYF. This chain uses TRBV3-1 with TRBJ2-5; TRBD1 might be the D (5 bases). The germline V and J ends were trimmed by 1 base and 4 bases, with 10 bases remaining between them. From germline, CDR1 is LGHDT and CDR2 YNNKEL (reference sequence). CDR3 length: 14 amino acids.

This clonotype was detected only once. The gene calls are TRBV12-3 or TRBV12-4 and TRBJ1-2; tentatively, D is TRBD1 (5 bases). CDR3 size: 14 residues. V was trimmed by 5 bases and J by 7 bases, leaving 17 bases between them. The CDR3 region is CASSGAGKGGGYTF. The DNA of the CDR3 is TGTGCCAGCAGTGGGGCCGGAAAGGGCGGTGGCTACACCTTC.

The DNA for the CDR3 is TGCAGTGCCACTGATCCCGGGACAGGGGGAGGTGAAGCTTTCTTT. It encodes CSATDPGTGGGEAFF. The chain combines TRBV20-1 with TRBJ1-1, with TRBD1 identical over 11 bases. The CDR3 is 15 amino acids. The germline V gene has CDR1 DFQATT and CDR2 SNEGSKA (reference sequence). V dropped 6 bases and J dropped 7; count of bases not matched to a gene: 13.

In its sample, this clonotype was seen once. The chain recombines TRBV4-3 with TRBJ1-6; maybe TRBD1 (5 bases). The CDR3 spans 15 residues. The V gene lost 1 base and the J gene lost 7 bases, with 11 bases spanning the gap. Germline-derived CDR1 and CDR2 are LGHNA and YSLEER. The CDR3 here is CASSQGPGLNSPLHF. The CDR3 DNA sequence: TGCGCCAGCAGCCAAGGTCCAGGGTTGAATTCACCCCTCCACTTT.

The gene calls are TRBV23-1 and TRBJ1-2; D is unresolved. TRBV23-1 is marked as an open reading frame, function uncertain. The CDR3 has 13 amino acids. Trimming stripped 4 bases from V and 2 bases from J, with 8 bases between. The CDR3 here is CASSLTPNYGYTF. DNA for the CDR3: TGCGCCAGCAGTCTAACACCCAACTATGGCTACACCTTC.